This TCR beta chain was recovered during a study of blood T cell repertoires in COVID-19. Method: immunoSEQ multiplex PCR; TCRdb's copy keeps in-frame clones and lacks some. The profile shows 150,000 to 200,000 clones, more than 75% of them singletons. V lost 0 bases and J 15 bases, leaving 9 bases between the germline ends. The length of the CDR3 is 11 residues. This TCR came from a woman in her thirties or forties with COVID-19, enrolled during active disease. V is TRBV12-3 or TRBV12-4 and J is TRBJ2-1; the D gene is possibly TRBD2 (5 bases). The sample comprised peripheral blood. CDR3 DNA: TGTGCCAGCAGTTTAGCGGGAGAAGGGTTCTTC. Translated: CASSLAGEGFF.